Presented here are 32 T cell receptor beta chains from one specimen sequenced in a study of cytotoxic CD8 clonotypes in ibrutinib-treated CLL. Assay used: immunoSEQ multiplex PCR; TCRdb lists only in-frame clones, some missing. The table records around 200,000 clones, 70% of them present only once. The sample here was PBMCs, taken after 12 months of ibrutinib treatment. These receptors were collected from a human donor with chronic lymphocytic leukemia.

The chain links TRBV7-6 to TRBJ2-5, with D possibly being TRBD1 or TRBD2 (6 bases each). From germline, CDR1 is SGHVS and CDR2 FNYEAQ. The CDR3 has 14 residues. V was trimmed by 5 bases and J by 0 bases, leaving 10 bases between them. This CDR3 is CASSRGRDQETQYF. CDR3 coding DNA: TGTGCCAGCAGCCGGGGGCGGGACCAAGAGACCCAGTACTTC.

The chain links TRBV7-2 to TRBJ2-6, with D perhaps given as TRBD1 or TRBD2 (5 bases each). The germline CDR1 and CDR2 sequences are SGHTA and FQGNSA. V was pared by 3 bases and J by 2 bases, with 11 bases between. This CDR3 comprises 16 residues. Here the CDR3 DNA reads TGTGCCAGCAGCTTGACTCGGGACGCTGGGGCCAACGTCCTGACTTTC. Amino acids: CASSLTRDAGANVLTF.

The chain has TRBV7-2 and TRBJ1-3; D is undetermined. The CDR3 spans 14 residues. Trimming removed 1 base at V and 0 bases at J, with 4 bases between. Germline V gene lookup returns CDR1 SGHTA and CDR2 FQGNSA. The CDR3 is CASSLGYSGNTIYF. CDR3 DNA sequence: TGTGCCAGCAGCTTAGGGTACTCTGGAAACACCATATATTTT.

The J gene is TRBJ2-2, the V gene TRBV4-2; D call uncertain. Trimming took 1 base from V and 3 from J, leaving 12 bases between them. The germline CDR1 and CDR2 sequences are LGHNA and YNFKEQ. This CDR3 is built from 16 residues. The CDR3 here is CASSQGPTYDTGELFF. The CDR3 DNA reads as TGTGCCAGCAGCCAAGGGCCGACCTACGACACCGGGGAGCTGTTTTTT.

The chain links TRBV2 to TRBJ2-7; 7 bases are a match to TRBD1. The CDR3 spans 13 residues. The V gene end was trimmed by 4 bases and the J gene end by 6 bases; junction bases not matched to a gene: 6. CDR1 and CDR2 (germline): SNHLY, FYNNEI. DNA of the CDR3: TGTGCCAGCAGTGTTGGACAGGTCTCCGAGCAGTACTTC. Its protein is CASSVGQVSEQYF. Variable domain in full (rest from reference TRBV2 and TRBJ2-7): EPEVTQTPSHQVTQMGQEVILRCVPISNHLYFYWYRQILGQKVEFLVSFYNNEISEKSEIFDDQFSVERPDGSNFTLKIRSTKLEDSAMYFCASSVGQVSEQYFGPGTRLTVT.

J is TRBJ1-1 and V is TRBV7-3; D is unclear. V was pared by 5 bases and J by 7 bases, with 17 bases between. This CDR3 is 14 amino acids long. The germline gives CDR1 SGHTA, CDR2 FQGTGA. The CDR3 nucleotides are TGTGCCAGCAGCAACTGGGTAGGGTCCAGTGAAGCTTTCTTT. This encodes CASSNWVGSSEAFF.

V and J are TRBV20-1 and TRBJ2-2, with D perhaps TRBD2 (5 bases). Germline CDR1 DFQATT, CDR2 SNEGSKA (reference sequence). This CDR3 has 11 amino acids. V lost 8 bases and J 6 bases, leaving 10 bases between the germline ends. The CDR3 DNA sequence: TGCAGTATACTAGAATCCGGGGAGCTGTTTTTT. This gives the protein CSILESGELFF.

The rearrangement joins TRBV9 to TRBJ2-3; TRBD2 agrees at 8 bases. V lost 4 bases, J lost 2 bases, and 3 bases stayed unmatched. Germline V gene data show CDR1 as SGDLS and CDR2 as YYNGEE. The CDR3 consists of 14 residues. The DNA of the CDR3 is TGTGCCAGCAGCAGGGGACTAGACACAGATACGCAGTATTTT. This sequence encodes CASSRGLDTDTQYF.

This rearrangement joins TRBV11-2 to TRBJ1-1, with no clear D. Germline CDR1 is SGHAT and CDR2 is FQNNGV. The CDR3 is made up of 13 amino acids. Deletions cut 5 bases from V and 1 base from J, with 8 bases between. The CDR3 loop reads CASSTYSNTEAFF. In DNA form, the CDR3 reads TGTGCCAGCAGCACCTACTCGAACACTGAAGCTTTCTTT.

CDR3 sequence reads: CASSPDRAGGYTF. The DNA for the CDR3 is TGTGCCAGCAGTCCAGACAGGGCCGGAGGCTACACCTTC. J is TRBJ1-2 and V is TRBV7-9; 7 bases map to TRBD1. Germline V gene data show CDR1 as SEHNR and CDR2 as FQNEAQ (reference sequence). Trimming at V came to 6 bases and at J to 8 bases, leaving 9 bases not matched to a gene. This CDR3 spans 13 amino acids.

V and J are TRBV4-1 and TRBJ2-2; the match to TRBD2 covers 9 bases. The CDR3 loop spans 19 amino acids. The germline CDR1 and CDR2 sequences are MGHRA and YSYEKL. The J segment lost 4 bases and the V segment lost 0 bases, leaving 12 bases of the junction unmatched. In nucleotides, the CDR3 is TGCGCCAGCAGCCAAGATTTTAGTAGACTAGCGGTAGGCACCGGGGAGCTGTTTTTT. Residues: CASSQDFSRLAVGTGELFF.

The chain employs TRBV15 and TRBJ1-4; D not certain. The CDR3 runs to 15 residues. V was pared by 0 bases and J by 7 bases, with 12 bases between. Germline CDR1 LNHNV, CDR2 YYDKDF (reference sequence). The CDR3 nucleotides are TGTGCCACCAGCAGAGAGGCTTGGAGGGCTGAAAAACTGTTTTTT. This sequence encodes CATSREAWRAEKLFF.

The chain couples TRBV10-3 to TRBJ1-1; 7 positions match TRBD1. Germline CDR1 is ENHRY and CDR2 is SYGVKD. V lost 0 bases and J lost 1; bases outside the gene matches: 2. There are 15 residues in the CDR3. The CDR3 protein is CAISESGGRNTEAFF. The CDR3 nucleotides read TGTGCCATCAGTGAGTCAGGGGGCAGGAACACTGAAGCTTTCTTT.

This clone appeared many times. The rearrangement links TRBV5-1 to TRBJ2-1, with 10 nucleotides matching TRBD1. Germline CDR1 is SGHRS and CDR2 is YFSETQ. J was trimmed by 10 bases and V by 2 bases; bases with no gene match: 15. CDR3 length: 17 amino acids. Written as DNA, the CDR3 is TGCGCCAGCAGCTTAACCGGGACAGGGGTCCCTTTAGGAGAGCAGTTCTTC. Translation: CASSLTGTGVPLGEQFF. Variable domain in full (rest from reference TRBV5-1 and TRBJ2-1): KAGVTQTPRYLIKTRGQQVTLSCSPISGHRSVSWYQQTPGQGLQFLFEYFSETQRNKGNFPGRFSGRQFSNSRSEMNVSTLELGDSALYLCASSLTGTGVPLGEQFFGPGTRLTVL.

The chain combines TRBV7-2 with TRBJ2-2, with D unresolved. Trimming shortened V by 5 bases and J by 0 bases, and 10 bases separated the two germline ends. Germline CDR1 reads SGHTA; CDR2 reads FQGNSA. The CDR3 length is 15 residues. The CDR3 is CASSKGRPNTGELFF. The CDR3 region has the DNA TGTGCCAGCAGCAAAGGACGGCCGAACACCGGGGAGCTGTTTTTT.

There are a few counts of this clone. This chain connects TRBV6-1 to TRBJ2-7, with TRBD2 matching over 8 bases. The V gene's germline CDR1 is MNHNS and CDR2 SASEGT. This CDR3 is 15 amino acids long. Trimming at V came to 6 bases and at J to 2 bases, leaving 9 bases not matched to a gene. CDR3 coding DNA: TGTGCCAGCAGCCCTATAGTGCGGGGGGCCTACGAGCAGTACTTC. Translating it yields CASSPIVRGAYEQYF.

V gene TRBV29-1 combines with J gene TRBJ1-1; D ambiguous. Germline values: CDR1 SQVTM, CDR2 ANQGSEA. This CDR3 spans 12 amino acids. The DNA of the CDR3 is TGCAGTTCCCGGCAGACGAACACTGAAGCTTTCTTT. It encodes CSSRQTNTEAFF. Full variable domain (outside the CDR3, taken from reference TRBV29-1 and TRBJ1-1): SAVISQKPSRDICQRGTSLTIQCQVDSQVTMMFWYRQQPGQSLTLIATANQGSEATYESGFVIDKFPISRPNLTFSTLTVSNMSPEDSSIYLCSSRQTNTEAFFGQGTRLTVV.

This clone was seen a few times. This chain links TRBV6-5 with TRBJ1-3; no firm D call. CDR1 is MNHEY, CDR2 SVGAGI, per germline. There are 13 residues in the CDR3. With 6 bases removed from V and 2 bases from J, the gap between germline ends came to 8 bases. CDR3 sequence: CASRRFTGNTIYF. The CDR3 DNA sequence: TGTGCCAGCAGAAGGTTCACTGGAAACACCATATATTTT.

This clone has only one observation. The chain is built from TRBV6-5 and TRBJ1-1, with D tentatively TRBD1 (5 bases). The CDR3 is 15 amino acids. Germline values: CDR1 MNHEY, CDR2 SVGAGI. Trimming left V 2 bases short and J 4 bases short, with 14 bases between. CDR3 amino acids: CASSYPGRGSTEAFF. For the CDR3, the DNA is TGTGCCAGCAGTTACCCCGGACGGGGGAGCACTGAAGCTTTCTTT.

This chain links TRBV30 with TRBJ2-3; D is uncertain. The CDR3 extends over 14 amino acids. The V gene's germline CDR1 is GTSNPN and CDR2 SVGIG (reference sequence). V was pared by 4 bases and J by 0 bases, with 11 bases between. The CDR3 spells CAWNSLYSTDTQYF. CDR3 DNA: TGTGCCTGGAACAGTCTTTACAGCACAGATACGCAGTATTTT.

The chain carries TRBV6-6 and TRBJ2-7; 9 bases are shared with TRBD1. CDR3 length equals 15 residues. J was trimmed by 1 base and V by 7 bases; bases with no gene match: 8. The germline CDR1 and CDR2 sequences are MNHNY and SVGAGI (reference sequence). CDR3 coding DNA: TGTGCCAGCACCCCCGGACAGGGGAGTTCCTACGAGCAGTACTTC. Translation: CASTPGQGSSYEQYF.

This clone occurred a few times. The chain joins TRBV5-1 to TRBJ1-2, with TRBD1 as a possible D gene (5 bases). Germline CDR1 SGHRS, CDR2 YFSETQ. V lost 4 bases to trimming and J lost 6 bases, with 10 bases between them. The CDR3 is made up of 12 amino acids. CDR3 nucleotide sequence: TGCGCCAGCAGCGGGGGGAACCATGGCTACACCTTC. Its protein product is CASSGGNHGYTF.

This clone was counted once. This chain connects TRBV7-7 to TRBJ2-4; maybe TRBD1 (6 bases). The CDR3 has 17 residues. Trimming shortened V by 5 bases and J by 0 bases, and 17 bases separated the two germline ends. Germline lookup yields CDR1 SSHAT and CDR2 FNYEAQ (reference sequence). The CDR3 loop reads CASSRERDTVAKNIQYF. The CDR3, as DNA: TGTGCCAGCAGCCGAGAACGGGACACAGTAGCCAAAAACATTCAGTACTTC.

The table lists this clone with a few counts. V usage is TRBV18 and J usage is TRBJ1-1; D might be TRBD1 (6 bases). In germline, CDR1 is KGHSH, CDR2 LQKENI. Trimming left V 3 bases short and J 2 bases short, with 10 bases between. This CDR3 comprises 14 residues. The DNA for the CDR3 is TGTGCCAGCTCACCTTACAGGGAAAACACTGAAGCTTTCTTT. Amino acid sequence: CASSPYRENTEAFF.

The chain carries TRBV2 and TRBJ1-1; 11 bases match TRBD1. V trimming: 8 bases; J trimming: 6 bases; junction bases outside the gene matches: 11. CDR1 is SNHLY and CDR2 is FYNNEI in the germline V gene. The CDR3 sequence is 15 residues long. The CDR3 is CASGKDRGPEAEAFF. As DNA, the CDR3 is TGTGCCAGCGGGAAGGACAGGGGGCCAGAGGCTGAAGCTTTCTTT. Combining the CDR3 with reference TRBV2 and TRBJ1-1 gives the whole variable domain EPEVTQTPSHQVTQMGQEVILRCVPISNHLYFYWYRQILGQKVEFLVSFYNNEISEKSEIFDDQFSVERPDGSNFTLKIRSTKLEDSAMYFCASGKDRGPEAEAFFGQGTRLTVV.

About this clone: Other nucleotide sequences in the sample specify the same CDR3. The V and J genes are TRBV9 and TRBJ1-3; D remains ambiguous. The germline V gene has CDR1 SGDLS and CDR2 YYNGEE. The CDR3 extends over 12 amino acids. Trimming shortened V by 2 bases and J by 1 base, and 1 base separated the two germline ends. The CDR3 DNA sequence: TGTGCCAGCAGCGTTTCTGGAAACACCATATATTTT. Residues: CASSVSGNTIYF.

In this sample, this clone turned up once. Other DNA sequences from this sample encode an identical CDR3 as well. The chain joins TRBV6-5 to TRBJ1-5; 7 bases are shared with TRBD1. The CDR3 covers 14 residues. Per germline, CDR1 MNHEY and CDR2 SVGAGI. V was pared by 6 bases and J by 4 bases, with 6 bases of the junction left unmatched. The CDR3 spells CASSRTGVNQPQHF. CDR3 DNA sequence: TGTGCCAGCAGCAGAACAGGGGTTAATCAGCCCCAGCATTTT.

Concerning this clone: Within the sample, other DNA sequences also encode this same CDR3. The V and J genes are TRBV7-9 and TRBJ1-1; D is undetermined. The germline gives CDR1 SEHNR, CDR2 FQNEAQ (reference sequence). Between the trimmed V and J ends, which lost 3 bases and 0 bases, there was a span of 5 bases. This CDR3 is built from 13 residues. CDR3: CASSLLMNTEAFF. The CDR3 DNA reads TGTGCCAGCAGCTTGCTCATGAACACTGAAGCTTTCTTT.

The chain uses TRBV18 and TRBJ2-1; TRBD1 agrees at 12 bases. CDR1 and CDR2 (germline): KGHSH, LQKENI. Germline trimming cut 3 bases from V and 7 bases from J; bases unmatched to any gene: 4. This CDR3 contains 15 residues. CDR3 DNA: TGTGCCAGCTCACCGGGACAGGGGGCGGGGAATGAGCAGTTCTTC. It is translated as CASSPGQGAGNEQFF.

The chain employs TRBV7-9 and TRBJ2-2, with TRBD2 as a possible D gene (6 bases). Germline CDR1 SEHNR, CDR2 FQNEAQ (reference sequence). The CDR3 sequence is 15 residues long. Between the trimmed V and J ends, which lost 5 bases and 6 bases, there was a span of 16 bases. The CDR3 sequence is CASSPGRRAPGELFF. The CDR3 nucleotides are TGTGCCAGCAGCCCAGGACGGAGGGCCCCCGGGGAGCTGTTTTTT.

This clone was picked up one time. The V and J genes are TRBV5-6 and TRBJ2-5; 9 bases align to TRBD2. The trim removed 4 bases at V and 5 bases at J, leaving 9 bases unmatched. Germline CDR1 reads SGHDT; CDR2 reads YYEEEE. The CDR3 runs 15 residues. The CDR3 DNA follows: TGTGCCAGCAGCGAGCGCGGGAGGGCCATGGAGACCCAGTACTTC. Translating it yields CASSERGRAMETQYF.

The J gene is TRBJ2-3, the V gene TRBV9, with 7 bases that match TRBD2. The CDR3 has 16 residues. The ends lost 2 bases at V and 0 bases at J; junction bases unmatched: 6. Per germline, CDR1 SGDLS and CDR2 YYNGEE. This CDR3 is CASSVGPSGSTDTQYF. The CDR3, as DNA: TGTGCCAGCAGCGTTGGGCCTAGCGGTAGCACAGATACGCAGTATTTT.